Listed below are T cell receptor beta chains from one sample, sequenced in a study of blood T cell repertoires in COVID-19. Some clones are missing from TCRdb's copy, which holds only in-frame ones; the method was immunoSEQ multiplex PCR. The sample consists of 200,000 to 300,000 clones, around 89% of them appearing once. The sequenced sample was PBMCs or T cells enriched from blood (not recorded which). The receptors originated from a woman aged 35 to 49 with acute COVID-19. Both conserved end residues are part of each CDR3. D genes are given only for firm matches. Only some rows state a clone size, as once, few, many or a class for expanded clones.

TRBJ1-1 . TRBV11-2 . CASSLVGNTEAFF TGTGCCAGCAGCTTAGTCGGGAACACTGAAGCTTTCTTT
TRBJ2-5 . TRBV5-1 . CASSLMDYSEETQYF TGCGCCAGCAGCCTGATGGACTACTCGGAAGAGACCCAGTACTTC
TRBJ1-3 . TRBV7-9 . CASSSTDNSGNTIYF TGTGCCAGCAGCTCAACCGACAACTCTGGAAACACCATATATTTT
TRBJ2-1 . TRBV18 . CASSTREADDEQFF TGTGCCAGCTCTACGAGGGAGGCCGACGATGAGCAGTTCTTC
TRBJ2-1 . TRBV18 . CASSTGLSSYNEQFF TGTGCCAGCTCAACGGGACTTAGCTCCTACAATGAGCAGTTCTTC
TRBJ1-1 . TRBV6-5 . CASSRQDMNTEAFF TGTGCCAGCAGTAGACAGGACATGAACACTGAAGCTTTCTTT
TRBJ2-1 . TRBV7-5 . CARSGGTSGRAVLVNEQFF TGTGCCAGAAGCGGCGGGACTAGCGGGAGGGCCGTTTTGGTCAATGAGCAGTTCTTC
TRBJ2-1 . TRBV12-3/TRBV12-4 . CASSLRGEQFF TGTGCCAGCAGTCTACGGGGGGAGCAGTTCTTC
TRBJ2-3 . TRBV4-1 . CASSSTAAVTDTQYF TGCGCCAGCAGCTCTACGGCGGCTGTCACAGATACGCAGTATTTT
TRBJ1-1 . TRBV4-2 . CASSQDPDSEAFF TGTGCCAGCAGCCAAGACCCGGACAGTGAAGCTTTCTTT
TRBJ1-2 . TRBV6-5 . CASSYVGGEGYGYTF TGTGCCAGCAGTTACGTGGGGGGAGAGGGCTATGGCTACACCTTC
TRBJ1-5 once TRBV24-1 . CATSDPGITGLGDQPQHF TGTGCCACCAGTGACCCGGGAATCACAGGGTTGGGGGATCAGCCCCAGCATTTT
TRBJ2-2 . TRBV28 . CAHRSGPGGTGELFF TGTGCCCATCGGTCGGGCCCCGGGGGCACCGGGGAGCTGTTTTTT
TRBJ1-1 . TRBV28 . CASSYGWKAFF TGTGCCAGCAGTTACGGGTGGAAAGCTTTCTTT
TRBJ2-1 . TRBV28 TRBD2 CASSMFASGRGSANEQFF TGTGCCAGCAGCATGTTTGCTAGCGGGAGAGGGTCCGCGAATGAGCAGTTCTTC
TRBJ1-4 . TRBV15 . CATSRVQENEKLFF TGTGCCACCAGCAGAGTACAGGAAAATGAAAAACTGTTTTTT
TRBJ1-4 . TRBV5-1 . CASSWGAATNEKLFF TGCGCCAGCAGCTGGGGCGCTGCAACTAATGAAAAACTGTTTTTT
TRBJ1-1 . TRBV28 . CASSSYQTTGNTEAFF TGTGCCAGCAGTTCCTACCAGACGACGGGGAACACTGAAGCTTTCTTT
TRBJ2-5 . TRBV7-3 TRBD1 CASSFLGQAGETQYF TGTGCCAGCAGCTTCTTGGGACAGGCCGGAGAGACCCAGTACTTC
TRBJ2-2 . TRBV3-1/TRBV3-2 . CASSQAGKNTGELFF TGTGCCAGCAGCCAGGCAGGAAAGAACACCGGGGAGCTGTTTTTT
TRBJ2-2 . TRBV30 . CAWSVGVNTGELFF TGTGCCTGGAGTGTCGGAGTGAACACCGGGGAGCTGTTTTTT
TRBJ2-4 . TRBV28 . CASSPPRKNIQYF TGTGCCAGCAGTCCCCCCAGGAAAAACATTCAGTACTTC
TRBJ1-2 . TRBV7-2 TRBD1 CASSHGQGAGGYTF TGTGCCAGCAGCCACGGACAGGGGGCCGGGGGCTACACCTTC
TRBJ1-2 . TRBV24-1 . CATSGQGNGYGYTF TGTGCCACCAGTGGTCAGGGGAATGGGTATGGCTACACCTTC
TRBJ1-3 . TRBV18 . CASSPPGPVGNTIYF TGTGCCAGCTCACCGCCTGGGCCGGTTGGAAACACCATATATTTT
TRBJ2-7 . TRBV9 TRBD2 CASSVGSSGRYEQYF TGTGCCAGCAGCGTAGGCTCTAGCGGGAGATACGAGCAGTACTTC
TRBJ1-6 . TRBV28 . CASNDRKNYNSPLHF TGTGCCAGCAACGACAGGAAAAACTATAATTCACCCCTCCACTTT
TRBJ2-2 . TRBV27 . CASSFGAETGGELFF TGTGCCAGCAGTTTTGGGGCTGAAACGGGCGGGGAGCTGTTTTTT
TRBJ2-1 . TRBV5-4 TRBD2 CASSGTSGRRNEQFF TGTGCCAGCAGCGGGACTAGCGGGAGGCGTAATGAGCAGTTCTTC
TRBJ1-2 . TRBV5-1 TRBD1 CASSPTTGAYGYTF TGCGCCAGCAGCCCTACAACAGGGGCCTATGGCTACACCTTC
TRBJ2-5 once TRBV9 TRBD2 CANLGTSGRRSETQYF TGTGCCAACCTAGGGACTAGCGGGAGACGTTCTGAGACCCAGTACTTC
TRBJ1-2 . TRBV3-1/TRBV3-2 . CASSQPDSSLGYTF TGTGCCAGCAGCCAACCGGACAGTTCGCTTGGCTACACCTTC
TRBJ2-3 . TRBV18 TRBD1 CASSRQIRGRWADTQYF TGTGCCAGCTCGCGCCAGATCAGGGGGAGATGGGCAGATACGCAGTATTTT
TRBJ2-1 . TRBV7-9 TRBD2 CASSWRLAGPYNEQFF TGTGCCAGCAGCTGGAGACTAGCGGGACCGTACAATGAGCAGTTCTTC
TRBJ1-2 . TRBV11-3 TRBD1 CASSPQTGGEGYGYTF TGTGCCAGCAGCCCACAGACAGGGGGCGAGGGCTATGGCTACACCTTC
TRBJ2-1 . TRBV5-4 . CASSLFTYNEQFF TGTGCCAGCAGCTTGTTTACCTACAATGAGCAGTTCTTC
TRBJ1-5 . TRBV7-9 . CASSLDSSQPQHF TGTGCCAGCAGCTTAGACTCGAGTCAGCCCCAGCATTTT
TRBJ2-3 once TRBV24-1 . CATSDFKRSDTDTQYF TGTGCCACCAGTGATTTCAAGCGAAGCGACACAGATACGCAGTATTTT
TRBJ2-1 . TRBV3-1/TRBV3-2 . CASSQDGGLGYNEQFF TGTGCCAGCAGCCAAGATGGGGGGTTAGGATACAATGAGCAGTTCTTC
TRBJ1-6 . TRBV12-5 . CASGRGGNSPLHF TGTGCTAGTGGTCGAGGGGGTAATTCACCCCTCCACTTT
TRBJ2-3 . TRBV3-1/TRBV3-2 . CASSQVLSTDTQYF TGTGCCAGCAGCCAAGTCCTCTCTACAGATACGCAGTATTTT
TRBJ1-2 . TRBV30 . CAWMRAGTNNYGYTF TGTGCCTGGATGCGGGCCGGGACAAATAACTATGGCTACACCTTC
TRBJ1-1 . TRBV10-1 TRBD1 CAGHRGRGSTEAFF TGCGCCGGGCACAGGGGTCGAGGTTCCACTGAAGCTTTCTTT
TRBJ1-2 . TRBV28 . CASSLLPGQANYGYTF TGTGCCAGCAGTTTATTACCAGGGCAGGCAAACTATGGCTACACCTTC
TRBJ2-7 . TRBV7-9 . CASSLGSEPYEQYF TGTGCCAGCAGCTTAGGCAGTGAACCCTACGAGCAGTACTTC
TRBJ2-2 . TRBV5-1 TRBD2 CASSLEVNSGTGELFF TGCGCCAGCAGCTTGGAGGTTAATAGCGGGACCGGGGAGCTGTTTTTT
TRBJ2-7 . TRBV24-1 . CATSGHRDINEQYF TGTGCCACCAGTGGACACCGGGACATCAACGAGCAGTACTTC
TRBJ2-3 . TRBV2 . CASRQDGGPQGTQYF TGTGCCAGCAGGCAGGACGGGGGGCCTCAAGGTACGCAGTATTTT
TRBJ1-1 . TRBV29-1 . CSALPHAREAFF TGCAGCGCCCTACCTCATGCCAGGGAAGCTTTCTTT
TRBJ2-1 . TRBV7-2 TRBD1 CASSSPGQGARDEQFF TGTGCCAGCAGCTCGCCGGGACAGGGGGCTCGGGATGAGCAGTTCTTC
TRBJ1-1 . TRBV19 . CASSIVGLSAFF TGTGCCAGTAGTATAGTCGGTTTATCAGCTTTCTTT
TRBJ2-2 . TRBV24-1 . CATSGREWGTGELFF TGTGCCACCAGTGGTCGGGAGTGGGGCACCGGGGAGCTGTTTTTT
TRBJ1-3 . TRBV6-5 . CASSSGVGNTIYF TGTGCCAGCAGCTCGGGGGTTGGAAACACCATATATTTT
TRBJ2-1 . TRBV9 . CASSVASLVGDEQFF TGTGCCAGCAGCGTAGCTTCACTAGTGGGCGATGAGCAGTTCTTC
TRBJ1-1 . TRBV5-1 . CASREGNGITEAFF TGCGCCAGCAGGGAGGGGAATGGTATCACTGAAGCTTTCTTT
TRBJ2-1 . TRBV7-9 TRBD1 CASVQQWGGTGSYNEQFF TGTGCCAGCGTCCAACAATGGGGCGGGACAGGCTCCTACAATGAGCAGTTCTTC
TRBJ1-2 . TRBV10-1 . CASSENRGYGYTF TGCGCCAGCAGTGAGAATAGGGGGTATGGCTACACCTTC
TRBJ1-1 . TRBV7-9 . CASSLGFFYRNTEAFF TGTGCCAGCAGCTTAGGCTTTTTTTACAGGAACACTGAAGCTTTCTTT